Included here is one T cell receptor beta chain sequence, with context. The antigen is unknown. This could be a read error, since a much larger clone is one nucleotide away. The same CDR3 can be traced to other DNA sequences in this sample. The CDR3 loop spans 12 amino acids. The germline V gene has CDR1 GTSNPN and CDR2 SVGIG (reference sequence). The sample is drawn from a study of T cell clonotyping in hematopoietic cell transplantation. Study-wide results and caveats: At the given depth, recipient repertoires were over 97% de novo clonotypes. Broader posttransplant TCR repertoire diversity was predicted by graft donor and pretransplant recipient Inverse Simpson Index values.

The protocol was immunoSEQ multiplex PCR, while the TCRdb copy is restricted to in-frame clones and leaves out a portion. The sample comprises nearly 11,000 clones, 46% of which are singletons, and 8.5% to 9% rests with the top ten. The receptor comes from a male patient aged 50 to 60 who had an allogeneic stem cell transplant from an unrelated donor, so the T cells may come from the graft donor. Some clones in this sample may be carry-over from other donors' samples. The chain uses TRBV30 and TRBJ2-4; D may be TRBD1 (6 bases). The specimen comprised PBMCs, sampled 30 days after allogeneic stem cell transplant. The CDR3, as DNA: TGTGCCTGGGGGGCCCTAGGGGACATCCAGTACTTC. Its translation is CAWGALGDIQYF.